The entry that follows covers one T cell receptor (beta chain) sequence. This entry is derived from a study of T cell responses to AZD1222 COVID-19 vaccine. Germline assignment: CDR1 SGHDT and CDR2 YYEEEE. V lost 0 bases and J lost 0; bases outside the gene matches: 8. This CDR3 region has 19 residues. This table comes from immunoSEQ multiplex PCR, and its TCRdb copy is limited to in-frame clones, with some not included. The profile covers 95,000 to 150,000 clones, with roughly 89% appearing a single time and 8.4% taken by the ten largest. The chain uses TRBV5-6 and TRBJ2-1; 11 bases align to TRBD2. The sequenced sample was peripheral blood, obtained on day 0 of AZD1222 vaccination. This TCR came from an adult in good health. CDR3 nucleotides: TGTGCCAGCAGCTTGGGGCTAGCGGGAGGCGCCAGCTCCTACAATGAGCAGTTCTTC. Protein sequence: CASSLGLAGGASSYNEQFF.